This entry lists 27 T cell receptor beta chains sequenced from one sample in a study of blood T cell repertoires in COVID-19. Clones were sequenced by immunoSEQ multiplex PCR, and TCRdb holds only the in-frame ones, with some missing. The table records 200,000 to 250,000 clones, 86% of them present only once. The specimen sequenced was peripheral blood. The receptors come from a man older than 75 with acute or convalescent COVID-19.

V gene TRBV24-1 combines with J gene TRBJ1-6, with D maybe TRBD1 (6 bases). The germline gives CDR1 KGHDR, CDR2 SFDVKD. Between the trimmed V and J ends, which lost 7 bases and 7 bases, there was a span of 13 bases. The CDR3 sequence is 14 residues long. The CDR3 reads CATSSGTPNSPLHF. The CDR3 bases are TGTGCCACCAGCTCCGGGACACCGAATTCACCCCTCCACTTT.

This rearrangement joins TRBV12-3 or TRBV12-4 to TRBJ2-2; no clear D. The V end lost 3 bases, the J end lost 3 bases, and 5 bases lay between the germline ends. The CDR3 is 13 residues long. The CDR3: CASSFGYTGELFF. CDR3 DNA: TGTGCCAGCAGTTTCGGGTACACCGGGGAGCTGTTTTTT.

CDR3 region: CASGVARETQYF. For the CDR3, the DNA is TGTGCCAGCGGAGTCGCGAGGGAGACCCAGTACTTC. The chain links TRBV27 to TRBJ2-5, with D uncertain. The ends were cut back, 8 bases at V and 5 bases at J, with 12 bases in the middle. Germline assignment: CDR1 MNHEY and CDR2 SMNVEV (reference sequence). The CDR3 totals 12 residues.

This sequence joins TRBV6-5 and TRBJ1-4; no clear D. The CDR3 is 13 amino acids. The germline V and J ends were trimmed by 6 bases and 3 bases, with 8 bases remaining between them. Germline CDR1 MNHEY, CDR2 SVGAGI. CDR3 nucleotides: TGTGCCAGCAGCTACGGAGCTAATGAAAAACTGTTTTTT. It translates to CASSYGANEKLFF.

This chain connects TRBV4-2 to TRBJ2-7, with a weak D call TRBD1 (6 bases). Trimming pared 4 bases from V and 3 bases from J, leaving 22 bases between. The CDR3 is made up of 17 amino acids. Germline V lookup: CDR1 LGHNA, CDR2 YNFKEQ. CDR3 sequence: CASSLYPPETGYYEQYF. The CDR3, as DNA: TGTGCCAGCAGCCTTTACCCTCCCGAGACAGGTTACTACGAGCAGTACTTC.

The CDR3 coding sequence is TGTGCCAGCAGCTTAGATTCCGGGTATAATTCACCCCTCCACTTT. This sequence encodes CASSLDSGYNSPLHF. V gene TRBV7-2 combines with J gene TRBJ1-6; D uncertain. V lost 1 base, J lost 4 bases, and 8 bases lay in between. This CDR3 is built from 15 residues. The germline gives CDR1 SGHTA, CDR2 FQGNSA.

The CDR3 DNA is TGTGCCACACGGGCCCGGGAAAATCAGCCCCAGCATTTT. Its protein is CATRARENQPQHF. The chain employs TRBV2 and TRBJ1-5; D call uncertain. The CDR3 has 13 amino acids. Trimming removed 10 bases from V and 4 bases from J, with 14 bases in between. The V gene's germline CDR1 is SNHLY and CDR2 FYNNEI.

A note on this clone: A read error is likely, as this CDR3 ends without the conserved phenylalanine or tryptophan. Because the CDR3's place on the DNA is in doubt, the DNA is left out and the CDR3 is given as listed by TCRdb. The rearrangement joins TRBV10-1 to TRBJ1-4; the DNA was not compared with TRBD1, the D call given in the table. From its first to its last residue, the CDR3 has 12 amino acids. Germline V gives CDR1 WNHNN, CDR2 SYGVQD (reference sequence). CDR3 protein: CASSDNRTPPAR.

The J gene is TRBJ1-1, the V gene TRBV5-1; maybe TRBD1 (5 bases). The CDR3 runs to 13 residues. The V gene's germline CDR1 is SGHRS and CDR2 YFSETQ. With 3 bases removed from V and 3 bases from J, the gap between germline ends came to 9 bases. CDR3 coding DNA: TGCGCCAGCAGCTCTGGACAATACACTGAAGCTTTCTTT. It codes for CASSSGQYTEAFF.

The chain employs TRBV20-1 and TRBJ1-5, with D perhaps matching TRBD1 (6 bases). The V end was cut by 6 bases, the J end by 8 bases, with 11 bases between. Germline V CDR1 and CDR2: DFQATT, SNEGSKA (reference sequence). This CDR3 spans 11 amino acids. CDR3 loop: CSAQQGEPQHF. DNA of the CDR3: TGCAGTGCCCAACAGGGTGAGCCCCAGCATTTT.

This clone was observed a handful of times. The V call is TRBV9, the J call TRBJ2-7, with 7 bases matching TRBD2. Losses at the gene ends were 4 bases for V and 3 bases for J; bases not matched to a gene: 7. Germline values: CDR1 SGDLS, CDR2 YYNGEE. The CDR3 covers 14 residues. CDR3 DNA sequence: TGTGCCAGCAGCCCCTTGCGGGAGAGCTACGAGCAGTACTTC. Protein sequence: CASSPLRESYEQYF.

The V and J genes are TRBV28 and TRBJ1-1; D remains ambiguous. Trimming removed 2 bases at V and 8 bases at J, with 12 bases between. Germline CDR1 and CDR2: MDHEN and SYDVKM. CDR3 size: 13 residues. Here the CDR3 DNA reads TGTGCCAGCAGTTTAAATCCGGGTTGGGAAGCTTTCTTT. Protein: CASSLNPGWEAFF. The variable domain in full, with the rest retrieved from reference TRBV28 and TRBJ1-1, is DVKVTQSSRYLVKRTGEKVFLECVQDMDHENMFWYRQDPGLGLRLIYFSYDVKMKEKGDIPEGYSVSREKKERFSLILESASTNQTSMYLCASSLNPGWEAFFGQGTRLTVV.

This chain links TRBV2 with TRBJ1-2; 8 positions match TRBD1. CDR3 length: 14 amino acids. V gave up 5 bases and J gave up 8 bases; unmatched junction bases: 10. Germline V gives CDR1 SNHLY, CDR2 FYNNEI. CDR3 in DNA: TGTGCCAGCAGTAAACAGGGGGGGTTTTGGGGCTACACCTTC. Translated, it gives CASSKQGGFWGYTF. The full variable domain, rest sourced from reference TRBV2 and TRBJ1-2, is EPEVTQTPSHQVTQMGQEVILRCVPISNHLYFYWYRQILGQKVEFLVSFYNNEISEKSEIFDDQFSVERPDGSNFTLKIRSTKLEDSAMYFCASSKQGGFWGYTFGSGTRLTVV.

This clone has only a few counts. The chain combines TRBV28 with TRBJ2-2, with 8 positions matching TRBD2. The CDR3 extends over 14 amino acids. Germline CDR1 reads MDHEN; CDR2 reads SYDVKM. Germline trimming cut 6 bases from V and 7 bases from J; bases unmatched to any gene: 7. As DNA, the CDR3 is TGTGCCAGCAGGTGGACTAGCCGGAGCGGGGAGCTGTTTTTT. This translates into CASRWTSRSGELFF. The whole variable domain, filled in from reference TRBV28 and TRBJ2-2, reads DVKVTQSSRYLVKRTGEKVFLECVQDMDHENMFWYRQDPGLGLRLIYFSYDVKMKEKGDIPEGYSVSREKKERFSLILESASTNQTSMYLCASRWTSRSGELFFGEGSRLTVL.

Concerning this clone: A read error may account for a junction end that differs from germline. The J gene is TRBJ2-1, the V gene TRBV13; TRBD1 matches at 9 bases. The CDR3 is 16 residues long. Germline lookup yields CDR1 PRHDT and CDR2 FYEKMQ (reference sequence). CDR3 loop: CASSLGGTGFFNEQFF. The DNA of the CDR3 is TGTGCCAGCAGTTTAGGCGGGACAGGGTTCTTCAATGAGCAGTTCTTC.

V gene TRBV15 combines with J gene TRBJ2-2, with 10 bases that match TRBD1. V was pared by 0 bases and J by 2 bases, with 3 bases of the junction left unmatched. The CDR3 runs to 17 residues. Germline-derived CDR1 and CDR2 are LNHNV and YYDKDF (reference sequence). CDR3 sequence: CATSRDWTGGNTGELFF. The CDR3 region has the DNA TGTGCCACCAGCAGAGATTGGACAGGGGGAAACACCGGGGAGCTGTTTTTT.

V gene TRBV6-1 combines with J gene TRBJ1-1; weak D call: TRBD1 (6 bases). This CDR3 is 16 amino acids long. The V end lost 1 base, the J end lost 1 base, and 13 bases lay between the germline ends. The germline V gene encodes CDR1 MNHNS and CDR2 SASEGT. CDR3 DNA sequence: TGTGCCAGCAGTGAAGGGGCAGGGGTCCCGAACACTGAAGCTTTCTTT. Amino acid sequence: CASSEGAGVPNTEAFF.

This chain connects TRBV24-1 to TRBJ2-1, with 7 bases that match TRBD2. The germline gives CDR1 KGHDR, CDR2 SFDVKD. V shed 2 bases and J 1 base; nucleotides not matched to a gene: 4. CDR3 size: 16 residues. The chain's CDR3 is CATSDWGGRSYNEQFF. The CDR3 nucleotides read TGTGCCACCAGTGATTGGGGCGGGAGATCCTACAATGAGCAGTTCTTC.

The V call is TRBV5-1, the J call TRBJ2-1, with D perhaps TRBD1 (5 bases). CDR1 SGHRS and CDR2 YFSETQ come from the germline V gene. The CDR3 runs 13 residues. The V end was cut by 4 bases, the J end by 8 bases, with 13 bases between. The CDR3 is CASSPDRGHEQFF. The DNA of the CDR3 is TGCGCCAGCAGCCCTGATAGGGGCCATGAGCAGTTCTTC. Combining the CDR3 with reference TRBV5-1 and TRBJ2-1 gives the whole variable domain KAGVTQTPRYLIKTRGQQVTLSCSPISGHRSVSWYQQTPGQGLQFLFEYFSETQRNKGNFPGRFSGRQFSNSRSEMNVSTLELGDSALYLCASSPDRGHEQFFGPGTRLTVL.

V and J are TRBV2 and TRBJ1-6; D is perhaps TRBD1 (5 bases). With 6 bases removed from V and 13 bases from J, the gap between germline ends came to 16 bases. Germline V gene lookup returns CDR1 SNHLY and CDR2 FYNNEI. This CDR3 contains 13 residues. The CDR3 spells CASRQLPGFPLHF. CDR3 nucleotides: TGTGCCAGCAGACAACTCCCAGGGTTCCCCCTCCACTTT.

V and J are TRBV2 and TRBJ1-3; D is uncertain. V was shortened by 3 bases and J by 7 bases, with 4 bases between the two germline ends. The CDR3 contains 11 residues. From germline, CDR1 is SNHLY and CDR2 FYNNEI. CDR3 coding DNA: TGTGCCAGCAGTGAGTCGAACACCATATATTTT. Translating gives CASSESNTIYF.

This clone was found once. This chain links TRBV6-5 with TRBJ1-5, with TRBD1 matching 7 bases. V lost 6 bases and J lost 7; bases outside the gene matches: 9. CDR1 and CDR2 (germline): MNHEY, SVGAGI. There are 14 residues in the CDR3. CDR3 protein: CASSPDRSGQPQHF. In nucleotides, the CDR3 is TGTGCCAGCAGCCCGGACAGGTCCGGCCAGCCCCAGCATTTT.

The chain combines TRBV19 with TRBJ2-2, with TRBD1 identical over 7 bases. Germline CDR1 reads LNHDA; CDR2 reads SQIVND (reference sequence). V lost 9 bases, J lost 1 base, and 5 bases stayed unmatched. The CDR3 extends over 14 amino acids. The CDR3 bases are TGTGCCAGCCAGGGGGTAAGGAACACCGGGGAGCTGTTTTTT. Protein: CASQGVRNTGELFF.

J is TRBJ1-6 and V is TRBV9; 7 bases line up with TRBD1. This CDR3 is 15 amino acids long. Germline CDR1 and CDR2: SGDLS and YYNGEE. V was pared by 4 bases and J by 5 bases, with 6 bases of the junction left unmatched. The CDR3 coding sequence is TGTGCCAGCAGCTCACCGGGACAGAATAATTCACCCCTCCACTTT. Translating gives CASSSPGQNNSPLHF. Combining the CDR3 with reference TRBV9 and TRBJ1-6 gives the whole variable domain DSGVTQTPKHLITATGQRVTLRCSPRSGDLSVYWYQQSLDQGLQFLIQYYNGEERAKGNILERFSAQQFPDLHSELNLSSLELGDSALYFCASSSPGQNNSPLHFGNGTRLTVT.

There are a few counts of this clone. V gene TRBV19 combines with J gene TRBJ1-5; maybe TRBD1 (5 bases). The CDR3 covers 15 residues. With 6 bases removed from V and 6 bases from J, the gap between germline ends came to 18 bases. The V gene's germline CDR1 is LNHDA and CDR2 SQIVND (reference sequence). The CDR3 DNA reads TGTGCCAGTAGCTCCGGGACTCCTCGGAGTCAGCCCCAGCATTTT. It codes for CASSSGTPRSQPQHF.

This clone was counted between two and nine times. The gene calls are TRBV7-9 and TRBJ1-5, with a weak D call TRBD1 (6 bases). This CDR3 spans 13 amino acids. V was shortened by 5 bases and J by 7 bases, with 12 bases between the two germline ends. CDR1 and CDR2 from the germline V gene are SEHNR and FQNEAQ (reference sequence). CDR3 sequence reads: CASSGNRDQPQHF. CDR3 nucleotide sequence: TGTGCCAGCAGCGGAAACAGGGACCAGCCCCAGCATTTT.

The CDR3 DNA sequence: TGTGCCAGCACCCGGAGGAATGAGCAGTTCTTC. Amino acids: CASTRRNEQFF. V usage is TRBV12-3 or TRBV12-4 and J usage is TRBJ2-1; maybe TRBD2 (5 bases). The CDR3 runs to 11 residues. The ends were cut back, 7 bases at V and 7 bases at J, with 8 bases in the middle.